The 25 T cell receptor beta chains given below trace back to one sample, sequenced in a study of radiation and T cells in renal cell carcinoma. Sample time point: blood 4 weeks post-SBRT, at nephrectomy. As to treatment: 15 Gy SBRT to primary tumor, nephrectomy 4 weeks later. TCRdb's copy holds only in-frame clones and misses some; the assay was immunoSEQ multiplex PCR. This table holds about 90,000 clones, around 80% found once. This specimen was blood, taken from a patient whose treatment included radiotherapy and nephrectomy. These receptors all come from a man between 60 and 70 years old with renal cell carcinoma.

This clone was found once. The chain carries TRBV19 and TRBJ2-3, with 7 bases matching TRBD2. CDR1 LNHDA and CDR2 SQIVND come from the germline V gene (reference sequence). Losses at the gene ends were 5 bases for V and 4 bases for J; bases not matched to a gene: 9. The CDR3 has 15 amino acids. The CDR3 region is CASSGGELLADTQYF. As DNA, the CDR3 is TGTGCCAGTAGTGGGGGGGAGTTATTGGCAGATACGCAGTATTTT.

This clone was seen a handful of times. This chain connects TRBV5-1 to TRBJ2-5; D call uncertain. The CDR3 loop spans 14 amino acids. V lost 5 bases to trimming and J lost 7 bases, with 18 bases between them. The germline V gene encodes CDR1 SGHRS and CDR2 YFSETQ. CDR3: CASRQLGSAGTQYF. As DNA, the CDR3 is TGCGCCAGCAGGCAACTCGGGTCAGCTGGGACCCAGTACTTC.

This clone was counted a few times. The chain's CDR3 is CASSLAPGTERTGELFF. The CDR3 nucleotides are TGCGCCAGCAGCTTGGCCCCCGGGACAGAACGGACCGGGGAGCTGTTTTTT. The V and J genes are TRBV5-1 and TRBJ2-2; 7 positions match TRBD1. The J segment lost 5 bases and the V segment lost 0 bases, leaving 10 bases of the junction unmatched. Germline CDR1 is SGHRS and CDR2 is YFSETQ. The length of the CDR3 is 17 residues.

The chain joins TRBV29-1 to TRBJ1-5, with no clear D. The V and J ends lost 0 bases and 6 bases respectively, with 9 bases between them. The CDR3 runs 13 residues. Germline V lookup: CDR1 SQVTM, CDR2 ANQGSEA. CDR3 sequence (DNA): TGCAGCGTTGAAGAGGTGGAGGGTCAGCCCCAGCATTTT. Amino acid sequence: CSVEEVEGQPQHF.

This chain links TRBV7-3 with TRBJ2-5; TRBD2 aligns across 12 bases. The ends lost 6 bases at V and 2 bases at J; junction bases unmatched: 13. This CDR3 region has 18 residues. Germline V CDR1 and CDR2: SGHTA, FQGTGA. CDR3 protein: CASRGREGLAGKQETQYF. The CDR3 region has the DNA TGTGCCAGCAGAGGCCGTGAGGGACTAGCGGGTAAACAAGAGACCCAGTACTTC.

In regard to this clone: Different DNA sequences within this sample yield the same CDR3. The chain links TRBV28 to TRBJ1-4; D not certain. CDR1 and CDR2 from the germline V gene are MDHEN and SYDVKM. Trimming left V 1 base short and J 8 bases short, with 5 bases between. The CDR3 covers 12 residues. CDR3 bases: TGTGCCAGCAGTTTATCTGGAGAAAAACTGTTTTTT. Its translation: CASSLSGEKLFF.

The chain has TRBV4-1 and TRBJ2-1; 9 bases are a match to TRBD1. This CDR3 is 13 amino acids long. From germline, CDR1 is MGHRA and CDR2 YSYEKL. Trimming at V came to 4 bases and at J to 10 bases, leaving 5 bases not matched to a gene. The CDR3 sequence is CASSPGTGREQFF. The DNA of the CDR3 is TGCGCCAGCAGCCCCGGGACAGGGCGAGAGCAGTTCTTC.

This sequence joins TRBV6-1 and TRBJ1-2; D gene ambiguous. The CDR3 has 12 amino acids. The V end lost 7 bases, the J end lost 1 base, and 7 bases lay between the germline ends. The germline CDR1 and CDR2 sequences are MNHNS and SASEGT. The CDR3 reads CASTDFNYGYTF. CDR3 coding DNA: TGTGCCAGCACTGATTTTAACTATGGCTACACCTTC.

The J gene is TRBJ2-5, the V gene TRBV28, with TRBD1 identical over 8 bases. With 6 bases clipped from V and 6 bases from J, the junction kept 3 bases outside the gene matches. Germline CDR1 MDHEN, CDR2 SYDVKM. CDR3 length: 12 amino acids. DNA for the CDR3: TGTGCCAGCAGGGACAGGGTAAAGACCCAGTACTTC. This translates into CASRDRVKTQYF.

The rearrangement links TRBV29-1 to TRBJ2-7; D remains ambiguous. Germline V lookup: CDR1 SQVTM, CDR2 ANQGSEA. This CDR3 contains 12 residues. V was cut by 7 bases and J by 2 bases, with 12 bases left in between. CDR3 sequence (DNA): TGCAGCGCGGGTCTACTCCCCTACGAGCAGTACTTC. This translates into CSAGLLPYEQYF.

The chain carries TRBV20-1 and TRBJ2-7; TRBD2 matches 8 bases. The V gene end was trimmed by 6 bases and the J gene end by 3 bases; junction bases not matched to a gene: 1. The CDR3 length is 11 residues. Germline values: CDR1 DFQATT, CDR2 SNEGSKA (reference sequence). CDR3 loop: CSAGTSYEQYF. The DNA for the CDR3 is TGCAGTGCCGGGACTAGCTACGAGCAGTACTTC.

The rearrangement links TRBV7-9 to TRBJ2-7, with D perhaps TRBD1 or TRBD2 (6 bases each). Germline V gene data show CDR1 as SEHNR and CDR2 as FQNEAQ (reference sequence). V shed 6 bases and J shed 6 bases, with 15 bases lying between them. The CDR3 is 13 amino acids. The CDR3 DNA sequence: TGTGCCAGCAGTCCCGCCGGGGGCCGCGAGCAGTACTTC. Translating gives CASSPAGGREQYF.

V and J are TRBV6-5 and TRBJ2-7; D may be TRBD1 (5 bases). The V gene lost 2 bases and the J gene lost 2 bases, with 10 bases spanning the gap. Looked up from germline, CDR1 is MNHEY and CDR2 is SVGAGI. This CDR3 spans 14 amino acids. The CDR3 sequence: CASSYHDSTYEQYF. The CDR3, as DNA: TGTGCCAGCAGTTACCATGACAGTACCTACGAGCAGTACTTC.

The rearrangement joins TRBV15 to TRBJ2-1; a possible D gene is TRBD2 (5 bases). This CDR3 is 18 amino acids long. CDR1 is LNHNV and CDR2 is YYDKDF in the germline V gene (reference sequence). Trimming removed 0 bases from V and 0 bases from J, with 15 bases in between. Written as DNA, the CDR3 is TGTGCCACCAGCAGAGAACATCTAGGACTTAGCTCCTACAATGAGCAGTTCTTC. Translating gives CATSREHLGLSSYNEQFF.

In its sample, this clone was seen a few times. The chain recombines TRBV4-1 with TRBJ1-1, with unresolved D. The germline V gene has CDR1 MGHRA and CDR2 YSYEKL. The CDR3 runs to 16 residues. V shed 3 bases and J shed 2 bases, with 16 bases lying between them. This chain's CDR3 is CASSHGPIKTNTEAFF. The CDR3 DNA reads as TGCGCCAGCAGCCACGGACCCATCAAGACTAACACTGAAGCTTTCTTT.

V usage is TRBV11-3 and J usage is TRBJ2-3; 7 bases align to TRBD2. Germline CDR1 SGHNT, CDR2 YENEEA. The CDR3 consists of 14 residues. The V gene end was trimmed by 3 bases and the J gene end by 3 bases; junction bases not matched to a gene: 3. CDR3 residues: CASSLTSNTDTQYF. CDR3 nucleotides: TGTGCCAGCAGCTTGACTAGCAATACAGATACGCAGTATTTT.

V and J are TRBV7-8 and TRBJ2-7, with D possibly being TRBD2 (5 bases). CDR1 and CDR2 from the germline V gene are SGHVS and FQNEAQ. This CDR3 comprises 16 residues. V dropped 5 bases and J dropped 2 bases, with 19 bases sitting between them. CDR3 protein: CASSREAGADTYEQYF. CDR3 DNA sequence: TGTGCCAGCAGCCGAGAGGCGGGCGCTGACACCTACGAGCAGTACTTC.

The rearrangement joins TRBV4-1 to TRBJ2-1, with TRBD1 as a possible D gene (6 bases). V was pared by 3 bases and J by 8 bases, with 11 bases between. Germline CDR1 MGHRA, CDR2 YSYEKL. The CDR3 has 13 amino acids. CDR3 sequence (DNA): TGCGCCAGCAGCCACCTACAGGGTTATGAGCAGTTCTTC. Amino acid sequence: CASSHLQGYEQFF.

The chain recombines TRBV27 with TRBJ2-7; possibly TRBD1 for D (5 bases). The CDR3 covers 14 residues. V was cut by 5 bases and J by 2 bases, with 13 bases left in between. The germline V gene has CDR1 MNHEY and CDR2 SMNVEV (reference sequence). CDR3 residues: CASSPRKGPYEQYF. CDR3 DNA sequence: TGTGCCAGCAGTCCGCGGAAGGGGCCCTACGAGCAGTACTTC.

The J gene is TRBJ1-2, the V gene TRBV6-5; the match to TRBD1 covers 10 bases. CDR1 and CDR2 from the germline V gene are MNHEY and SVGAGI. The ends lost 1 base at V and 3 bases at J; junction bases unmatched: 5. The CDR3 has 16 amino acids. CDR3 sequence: CASSYLGQGYYYGYTF. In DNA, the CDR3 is TGTGCCAGCAGTTACTTGGGACAGGGGTATTACTATGGCTACACCTTC.

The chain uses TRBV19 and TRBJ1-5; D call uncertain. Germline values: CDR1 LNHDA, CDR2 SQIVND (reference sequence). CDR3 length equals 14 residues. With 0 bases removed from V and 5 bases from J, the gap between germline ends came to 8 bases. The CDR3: CASSIEVRDQPQHF. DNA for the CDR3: TGTGCCAGTAGTATAGAGGTCCGGGATCAGCCCCAGCATTTT.

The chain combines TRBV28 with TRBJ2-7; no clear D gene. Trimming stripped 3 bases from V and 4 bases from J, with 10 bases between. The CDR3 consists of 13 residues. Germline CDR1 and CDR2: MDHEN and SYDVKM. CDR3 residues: CASSLPSTYEQYF. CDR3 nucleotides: TGTGCCAGCAGTTTGCCTTCAACTTACGAGCAGTACTTC.

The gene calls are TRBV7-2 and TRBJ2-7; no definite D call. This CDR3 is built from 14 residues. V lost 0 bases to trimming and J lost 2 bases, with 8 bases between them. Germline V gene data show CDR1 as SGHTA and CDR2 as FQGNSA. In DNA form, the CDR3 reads TGTGCCAGCAGCTTAGCTCCAGGTCCCTACGAGCAGTACTTC. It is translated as CASSLAPGPYEQYF.

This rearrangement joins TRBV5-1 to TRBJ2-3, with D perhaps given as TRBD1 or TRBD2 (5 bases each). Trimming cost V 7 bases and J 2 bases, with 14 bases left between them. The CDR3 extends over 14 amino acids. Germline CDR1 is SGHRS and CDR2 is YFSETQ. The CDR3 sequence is CASGTAQFTDTQYF. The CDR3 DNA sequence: TGCGCCAGCGGGACCGCCCAGTTCACAGATACGCAGTATTTT.

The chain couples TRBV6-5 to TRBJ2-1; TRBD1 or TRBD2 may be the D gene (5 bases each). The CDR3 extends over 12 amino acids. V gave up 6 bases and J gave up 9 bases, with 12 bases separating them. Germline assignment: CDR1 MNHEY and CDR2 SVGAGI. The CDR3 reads CASSTRGREQFF. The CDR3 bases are TGTGCCAGCAGCACTAGGGGCCGTGAGCAGTTCTTC.